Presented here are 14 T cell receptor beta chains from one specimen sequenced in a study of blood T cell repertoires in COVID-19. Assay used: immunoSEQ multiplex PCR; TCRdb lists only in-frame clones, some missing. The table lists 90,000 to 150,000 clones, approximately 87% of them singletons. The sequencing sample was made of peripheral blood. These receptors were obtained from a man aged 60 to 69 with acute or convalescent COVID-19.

CDR3 bases: TGTGCCAGCAGTTACCGACAAGATAACGTAGGAGAGACCCAGTACTTC. Translation: CASSYRQDNVGETQYF. V and J are TRBV6-5 and TRBJ2-5; no firm D call. V lost 2 bases and J lost 4, with 17 bases in between. The germline V gene has CDR1 MNHEY and CDR2 SVGAGI. The CDR3 runs to 16 residues.

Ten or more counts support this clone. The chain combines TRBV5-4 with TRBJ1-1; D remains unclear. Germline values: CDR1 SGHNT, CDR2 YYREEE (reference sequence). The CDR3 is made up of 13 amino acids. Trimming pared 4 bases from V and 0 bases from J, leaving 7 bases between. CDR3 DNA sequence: TGTGCCAGCAGCCTCTACTTGAACACTGAAGCTTTCTTT. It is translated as CASSLYLNTEAFF.

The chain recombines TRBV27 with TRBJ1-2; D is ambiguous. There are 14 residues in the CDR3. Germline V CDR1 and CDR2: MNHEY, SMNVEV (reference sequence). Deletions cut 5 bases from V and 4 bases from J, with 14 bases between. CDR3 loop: CASSLGRGGYGYTF. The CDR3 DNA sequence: TGTGCCAGCAGTCTGGGGAGAGGCGGCTATGGCTACACCTTC.

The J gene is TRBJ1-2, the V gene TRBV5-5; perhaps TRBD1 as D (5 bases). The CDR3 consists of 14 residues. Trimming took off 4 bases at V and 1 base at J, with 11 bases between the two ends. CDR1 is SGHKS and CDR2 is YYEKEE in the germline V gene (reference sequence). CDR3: CASSPSTVNYGYTF. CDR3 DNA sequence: TGTGCCAGCAGCCCATCGACAGTTAACTATGGCTACACCTTC.

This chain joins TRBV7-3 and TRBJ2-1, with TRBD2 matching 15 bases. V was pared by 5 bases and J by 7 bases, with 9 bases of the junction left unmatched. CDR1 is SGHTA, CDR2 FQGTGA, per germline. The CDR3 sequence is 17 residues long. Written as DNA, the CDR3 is TGTGCCAGCAGCCGCGGGACTAGCGGGAGGAAAGGGAATGAGCAGTTCTTC. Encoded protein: CASSRGTSGRKGNEQFF. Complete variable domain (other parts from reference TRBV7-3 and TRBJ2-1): GAGVSQTPSNKVTEKGKYVELRCDPISGHTALYWYRQSLGQGPEFLIYFQGTGAADDSGLPNDRFFAVRPEGSVSTLKIQRTERGDSAVYLCASSRGTSGRKGNEQFFGPGTRLTVL.

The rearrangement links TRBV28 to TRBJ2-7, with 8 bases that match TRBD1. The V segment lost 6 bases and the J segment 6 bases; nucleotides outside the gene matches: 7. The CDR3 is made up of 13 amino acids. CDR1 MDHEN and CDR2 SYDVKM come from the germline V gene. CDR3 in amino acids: CASRRTGSSEQYF. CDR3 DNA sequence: TGTGCCAGCAGGAGGACAGGGTCAAGCGAGCAGTACTTC. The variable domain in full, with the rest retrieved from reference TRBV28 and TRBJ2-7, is DVKVTQSSRYLVKRTGEKVFLECVQDMDHENMFWYRQDPGLGLRLIYFSYDVKMKEKGDIPEGYSVSREKKERFSLILESASTNQTSMYLCASRRTGSSEQYFGPGTRLTVT.

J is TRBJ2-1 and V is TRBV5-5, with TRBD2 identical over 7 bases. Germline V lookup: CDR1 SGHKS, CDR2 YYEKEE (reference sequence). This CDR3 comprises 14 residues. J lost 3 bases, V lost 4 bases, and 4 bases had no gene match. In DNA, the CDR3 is TGTGCCAGCAGCAGCCGGGACTACTACAATGAGCAGTTCTTC. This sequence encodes CASSSRDYYNEQFF.

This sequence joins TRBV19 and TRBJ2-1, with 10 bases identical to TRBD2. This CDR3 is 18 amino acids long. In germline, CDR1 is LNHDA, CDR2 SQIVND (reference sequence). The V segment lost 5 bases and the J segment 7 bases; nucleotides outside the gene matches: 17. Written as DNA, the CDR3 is TGTGCCAGTAGTGCTACTCCGGGACTAGCGCGAAAGGGAAATGAGCAGTTCTTC. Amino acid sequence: CASSATPGLARKGNEQFF. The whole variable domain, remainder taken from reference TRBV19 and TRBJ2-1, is DGGITQSPKYLFRKEGQNVTLSCEQNLNHDAMYWYRQDPGQGLRLIYYSQIVNDFQKGDIAEGYSVSREKKESFPLTVTSAQKNPTAFYLCASSATPGLARKGNEQFFGPGTRLTVL.

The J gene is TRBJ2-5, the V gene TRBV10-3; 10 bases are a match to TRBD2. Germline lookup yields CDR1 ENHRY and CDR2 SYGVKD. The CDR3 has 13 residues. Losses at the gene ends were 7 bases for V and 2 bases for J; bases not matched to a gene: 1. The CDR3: CAITAGGQETQYF. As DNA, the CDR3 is TGTGCCATCACAGCGGGAGGGCAAGAGACCCAGTACTTC.

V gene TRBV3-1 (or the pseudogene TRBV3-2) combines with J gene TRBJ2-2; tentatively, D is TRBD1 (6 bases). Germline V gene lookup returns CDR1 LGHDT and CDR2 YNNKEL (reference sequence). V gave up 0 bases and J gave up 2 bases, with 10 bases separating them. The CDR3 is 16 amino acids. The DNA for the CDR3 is TGTGCCAGCAGCCAAGAAATCAGGGGTAACACCGGGGAGCTGTTTTTT. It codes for CASSQEIRGNTGELFF.

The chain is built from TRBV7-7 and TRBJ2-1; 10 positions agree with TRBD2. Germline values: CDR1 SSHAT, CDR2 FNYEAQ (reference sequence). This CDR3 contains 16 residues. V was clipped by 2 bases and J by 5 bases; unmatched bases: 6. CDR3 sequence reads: CASSLRAGGSNNEQFF. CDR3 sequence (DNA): TGTGCCAGCAGCTTAAGAGCGGGAGGGTCTAACAATGAGCAGTTCTTC.

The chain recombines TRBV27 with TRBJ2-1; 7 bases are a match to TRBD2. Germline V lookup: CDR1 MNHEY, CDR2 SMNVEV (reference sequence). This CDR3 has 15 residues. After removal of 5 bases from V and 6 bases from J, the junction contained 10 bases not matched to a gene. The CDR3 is CASSLQRGPANEQFF. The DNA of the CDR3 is TGTGCCAGCAGTCTTCAGCGGGGCCCTGCCAATGAGCAGTTCTTC.

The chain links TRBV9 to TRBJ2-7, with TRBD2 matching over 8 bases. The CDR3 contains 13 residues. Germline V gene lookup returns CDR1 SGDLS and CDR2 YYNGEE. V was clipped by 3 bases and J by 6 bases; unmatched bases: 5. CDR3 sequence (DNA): TGTGCCAGCAGCGCAGGACTAGCCGGCGAGCAGTACTTC. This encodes CASSAGLAGEQYF.

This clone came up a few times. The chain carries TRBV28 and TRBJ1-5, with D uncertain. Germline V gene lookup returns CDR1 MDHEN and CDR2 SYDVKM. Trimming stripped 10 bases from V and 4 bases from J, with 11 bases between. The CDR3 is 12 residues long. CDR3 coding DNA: TGTGCCATCGGGGAGTTGAATCAGCCCCAGCATTTT. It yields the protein CAIGELNQPQHF.